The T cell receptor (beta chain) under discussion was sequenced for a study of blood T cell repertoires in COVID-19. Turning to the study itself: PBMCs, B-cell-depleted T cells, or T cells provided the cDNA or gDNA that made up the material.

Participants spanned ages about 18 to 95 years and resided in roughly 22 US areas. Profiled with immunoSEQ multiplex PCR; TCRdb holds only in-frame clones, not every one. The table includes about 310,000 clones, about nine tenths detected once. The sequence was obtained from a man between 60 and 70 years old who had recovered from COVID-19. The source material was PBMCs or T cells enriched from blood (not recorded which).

This chain's CDR3 is CTSSQGGGEKLFF. The CDR3 DNA reads TGCACCAGCAGCCAGGGGGGGGGTGAAAAACTGTTTTTT. The rearrangement links TRBV1 to TRBJ1-4. TRBV1 is a known pseudogene. This CDR3 spans 13 amino acids.